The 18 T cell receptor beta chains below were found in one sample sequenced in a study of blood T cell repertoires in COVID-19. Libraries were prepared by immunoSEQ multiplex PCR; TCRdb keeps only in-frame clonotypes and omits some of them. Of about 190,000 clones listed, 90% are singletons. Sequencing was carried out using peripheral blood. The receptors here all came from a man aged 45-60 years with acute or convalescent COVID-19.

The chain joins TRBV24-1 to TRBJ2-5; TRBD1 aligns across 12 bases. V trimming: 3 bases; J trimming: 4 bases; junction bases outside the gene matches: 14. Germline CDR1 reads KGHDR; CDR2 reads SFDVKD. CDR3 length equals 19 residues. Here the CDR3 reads CATSDLRDRGPPQGETQYF. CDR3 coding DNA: TGTGCCACCAGTGATCTCCGGGACAGGGGGCCGCCTCAGGGAGAGACCCAGTACTTC.

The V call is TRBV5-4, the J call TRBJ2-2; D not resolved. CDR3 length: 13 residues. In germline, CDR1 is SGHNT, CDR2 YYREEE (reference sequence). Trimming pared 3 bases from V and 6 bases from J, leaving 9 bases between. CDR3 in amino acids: CASSYLEAGELFF. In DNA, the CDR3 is TGTGCCAGCAGCTACCTAGAGGCCGGGGAGCTGTTTTTT.

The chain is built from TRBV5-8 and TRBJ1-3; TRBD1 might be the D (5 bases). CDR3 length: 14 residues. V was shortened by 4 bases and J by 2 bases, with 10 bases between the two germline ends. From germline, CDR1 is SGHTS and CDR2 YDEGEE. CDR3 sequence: CASSPRGTGNTIYF. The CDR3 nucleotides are TGTGCCAGCAGCCCCCGGGGGACTGGAAACACCATATATTTT.

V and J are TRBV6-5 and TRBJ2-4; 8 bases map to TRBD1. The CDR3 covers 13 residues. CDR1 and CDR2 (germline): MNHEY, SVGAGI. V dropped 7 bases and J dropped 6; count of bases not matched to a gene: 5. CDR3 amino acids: CASMRDRLNIQYF. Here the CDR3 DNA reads TGTGCCAGCATGAGGGACAGGTTAAACATTCAGTACTTC.

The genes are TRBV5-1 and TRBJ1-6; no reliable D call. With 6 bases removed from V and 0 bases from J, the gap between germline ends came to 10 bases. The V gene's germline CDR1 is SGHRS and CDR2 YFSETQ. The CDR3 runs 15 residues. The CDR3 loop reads CASTVESSYNSPLHF. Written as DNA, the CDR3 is TGCGCCAGCACCGTCGAGAGCTCCTATAATTCACCCCTCCACTTT.

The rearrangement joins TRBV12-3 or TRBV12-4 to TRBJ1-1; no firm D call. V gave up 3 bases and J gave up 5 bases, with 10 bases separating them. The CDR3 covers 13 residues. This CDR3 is CASSLTTGTEAFF. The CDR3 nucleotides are TGTGCCAGCAGTTTGACTACGGGGACTGAAGCTTTCTTT.

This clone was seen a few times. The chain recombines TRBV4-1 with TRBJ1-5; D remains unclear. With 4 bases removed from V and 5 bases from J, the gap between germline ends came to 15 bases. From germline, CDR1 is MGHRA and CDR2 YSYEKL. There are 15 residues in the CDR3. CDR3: CASSRYNTDDQPQHF. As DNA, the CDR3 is TGCGCCAGCAGCCGATATAATACAGACGATCAGCCCCAGCATTTT.

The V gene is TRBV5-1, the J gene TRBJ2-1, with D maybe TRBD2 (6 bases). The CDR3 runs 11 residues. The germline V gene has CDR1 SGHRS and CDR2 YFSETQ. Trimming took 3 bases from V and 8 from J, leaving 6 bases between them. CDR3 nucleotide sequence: TGCGCCAGCAGCTGGGGGGATGAGCAGTTCTTC. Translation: CASSWGDEQFF.

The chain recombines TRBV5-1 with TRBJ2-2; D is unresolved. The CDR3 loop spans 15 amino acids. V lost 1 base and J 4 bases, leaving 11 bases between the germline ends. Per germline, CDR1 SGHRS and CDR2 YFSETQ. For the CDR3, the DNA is TGCGCCAGCAGCTTGTACCTGAGTGGCACCGGGGAGCTGTTTTTT. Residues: CASSLYLSGTGELFF.

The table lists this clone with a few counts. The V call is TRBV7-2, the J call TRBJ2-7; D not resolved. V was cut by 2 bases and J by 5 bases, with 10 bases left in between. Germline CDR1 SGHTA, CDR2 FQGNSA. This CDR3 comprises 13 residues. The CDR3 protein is CASSLFGSDEQYV. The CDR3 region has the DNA TGTGCCAGCAGCTTATTCGGGTCGGACGAGCAGTACGTC.

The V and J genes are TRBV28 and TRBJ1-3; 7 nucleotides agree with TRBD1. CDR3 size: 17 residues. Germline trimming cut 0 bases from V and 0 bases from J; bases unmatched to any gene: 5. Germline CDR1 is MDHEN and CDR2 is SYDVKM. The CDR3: CASSLWGTDSSGNTIYF. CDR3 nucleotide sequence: TGTGCCAGCAGTTTATGGGGGACAGACTCCTCTGGAAACACCATATATTTT. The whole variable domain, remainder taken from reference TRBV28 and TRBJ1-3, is DVKVTQSSRYLVKRTGEKVFLECVQDMDHENMFWYRQDPGLGLRLIYFSYDVKMKEKGDIPEGYSVSREKKERFSLILESASTNQTSMYLCASSLWGTDSSGNTIYFGEGSWLTVV.

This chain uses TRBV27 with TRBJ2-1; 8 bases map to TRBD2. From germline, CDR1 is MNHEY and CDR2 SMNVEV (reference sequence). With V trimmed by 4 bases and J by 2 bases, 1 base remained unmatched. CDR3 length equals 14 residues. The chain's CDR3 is CASSSGLAYNEQFF. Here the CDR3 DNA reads TGTGCCAGCAGTTCGGGACTAGCCTACAATGAGCAGTTCTTC.

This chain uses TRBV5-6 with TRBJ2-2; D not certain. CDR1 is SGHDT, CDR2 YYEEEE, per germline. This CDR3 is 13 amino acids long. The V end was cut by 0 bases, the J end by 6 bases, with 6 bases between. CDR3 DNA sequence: TGTGCCAGCAGCTTGGCTGGCCCCGGGGAGCTGTTTTTT. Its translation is CASSLAGPGELFF.

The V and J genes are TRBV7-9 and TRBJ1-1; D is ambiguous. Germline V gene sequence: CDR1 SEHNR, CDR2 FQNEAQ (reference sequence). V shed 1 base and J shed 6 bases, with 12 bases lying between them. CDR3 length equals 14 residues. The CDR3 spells CASSLDGFVAEAFF. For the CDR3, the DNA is TGTGCCAGCAGCTTAGACGGGTTTGTCGCTGAAGCTTTCTTT.

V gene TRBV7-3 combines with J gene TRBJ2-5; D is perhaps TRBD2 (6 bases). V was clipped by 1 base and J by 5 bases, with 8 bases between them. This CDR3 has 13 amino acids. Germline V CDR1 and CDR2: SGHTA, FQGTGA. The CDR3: CASSLRREETQYF. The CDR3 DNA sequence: TGTGCCAGCAGCTTAAGACGGGAGGAGACCCAGTACTTC. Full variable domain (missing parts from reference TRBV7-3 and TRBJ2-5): GAGVSQTPSNKVTEKGKYVELRCDPISGHTALYWYRQSLGQGPEFLIYFQGTGAADDSGLPNDRFFAVRPEGSVSTLKIQRTERGDSAVYLCASSLRREETQYFGPGTRLLVL.

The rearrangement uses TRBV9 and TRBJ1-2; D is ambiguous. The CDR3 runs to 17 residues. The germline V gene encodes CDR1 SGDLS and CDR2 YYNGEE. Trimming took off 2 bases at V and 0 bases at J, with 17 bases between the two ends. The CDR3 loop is CASSVDSRGRANYGYTF. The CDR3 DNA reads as TGTGCCAGCAGCGTTGATTCGAGAGGGCGGGCTAACTATGGCTACACCTTC.

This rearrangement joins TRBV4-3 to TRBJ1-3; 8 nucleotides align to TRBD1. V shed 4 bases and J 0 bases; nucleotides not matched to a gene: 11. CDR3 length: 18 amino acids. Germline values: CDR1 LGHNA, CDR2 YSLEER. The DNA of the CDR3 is TGCGCCAGCAGCCCCCACCGCTCGACAGGGGTCTCTGGAAACACCATATATTTT. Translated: CASSPHRSTGVSGNTIYF.

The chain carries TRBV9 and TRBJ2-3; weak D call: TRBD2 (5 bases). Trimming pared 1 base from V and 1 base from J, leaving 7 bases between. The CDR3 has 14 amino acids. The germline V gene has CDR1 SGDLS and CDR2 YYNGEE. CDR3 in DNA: TGTGCCAGCAGCGTAAAAGCGGGCACAGATACGCAGTATTTT. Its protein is CASSVKAGTDTQYF.